Following are 30 T cell receptor beta chains from one sample sequenced in a study of regulatory and conventional T cells in RAG deficiency. The sorted regulatory T cells were CD4+, CD25-high and CD127-low, with genomic DNA sequenced. The table came from immunoSEQ multiplex PCR; TCRdb's copy has only in-frame clones and leaves some out. The table includes tens of thousands of clones, 75% to 95% detected once. The same sample was also used in a study of regulatory T cells. Per that study: Amplification used 52 TRBV primers and 13 TRBJ primers.

The material sequenced was Tregs sorted from blood. The receptors stem from a human donor in good health.

The chain recombines TRBV6-6 with TRBJ1-6; 10 bases align to TRBD1. V lost 2 bases to trimming and J lost 9 bases; unmatched junction nucleotides: 4. Germline CDR1 is MNHNY and CDR2 is SVGAGI (reference sequence). CDR3 length: 15 amino acids. CDR3 DNA sequence: TGTGCCAGCAGTTACGGAGGGACAGGGGTTTCACCCCTCCACTTT. Encoded protein: CASSYGGTGVSPLHF.

V usage is TRBV5-6 and J usage is TRBJ1-1; 10 bases match TRBD1. This CDR3 is 15 amino acids long. The V gene's germline CDR1 is SGHDT and CDR2 YYEEEE. Trimming cost V 5 bases and J 1 base; bases outside gene matches: 5. CDR3 bases: TGTGCCAGCAGGGAGACAGGGGGCCGGAACACTGAAGCTTTCTTT. This codes for CASRETGGRNTEAFF.

The chain recombines TRBV2 with TRBJ1-4; D is ambiguous. Germline CDR1 and CDR2: SNHLY and FYNNEI. The length of the CDR3 is 12 residues. The V end was cut by 11 bases, the J end by 3 bases, with 10 bases between. The DNA of the CDR3 is TGTGCCTCTTCGGTCGCTAATGAAAAACTGTTTTTT. Translating gives CASSVANEKLFF.

The chain combines TRBV7-9 with TRBJ1-6; TRBD1 matches at 9 bases. CDR3 length equals 16 residues. CDR1 and CDR2 from the germline V gene are SEHNR and FQNEAQ (reference sequence). V shed 5 bases and J 6 bases; nucleotides not matched to a gene: 8. The CDR3, as DNA: TGTGCCAGCAGCACAAACAGGGGGCTGGGTAATTCACCCCTCCACTTT. It codes for CASSTNRGLGNSPLHF.

Only one count was recorded for this clone. The rearrangement joins TRBV7-9 to TRBJ2-7, with D perhaps TRBD1 (6 bases). There are 14 residues in the CDR3. V lost 4 bases, J lost 5 bases, and 15 bases lay in between. Germline loops: CDR1 SEHNR, CDR2 FQNEAQ (reference sequence). CDR3 protein: CASSSQGTGHEQYF. DNA of the CDR3: TGTGCCAGCAGCTCACAGGGTACGGGTCACGAGCAGTACTTC.

The genes are TRBV5-4 and TRBJ2-5, with 13 bases that match TRBD2. The germline gives CDR1 SGHNT, CDR2 YYREEE (reference sequence). The CDR3 sequence is 20 residues long. The V segment lost 4 bases and the J segment 5 bases; nucleotides outside the gene matches: 20. The CDR3 region is CASSPGLAGVPRGFGETQYF. The CDR3 DNA follows: TGTGCCAGCAGCCCAGGACTAGCGGGGGTCCCGAGGGGGTTTGGGGAGACCCAGTACTTC.

This sequence joins TRBV5-1 and TRBJ2-7, with D possibly TRBD2 on 6 matching bases. Trimming cost V 1 base and J 3 bases, with 17 bases left between them. Germline V gene sequence: CDR1 SGHRS, CDR2 YFSETQ. The CDR3 covers 16 residues. The CDR3 loop is CASSLTPPGVIYEQYF. CDR3 nucleotide sequence: TGCGCCAGCAGCTTGACTCCACCGGGGGTAATCTACGAGCAGTACTTC.

CDR3 DNA: TGCGCCAGCAGCGCCGAAAGGACTAGCGGGGGGCCGGGGAGAGAGACCCAGTACTTC. Its translation: CASSAERTSGGPGRETQYF. V and J are TRBV5-1 and TRBJ2-5, with TRBD2 identical over 14 bases. This CDR3 contains 19 residues. The V gene's germline CDR1 is SGHRS and CDR2 YFSETQ. The junction had 15 bases not matched to a gene; V was cut back by 4 bases and J by 4 bases.

CDR3 DNA sequence: TGTGCCAGCAGCTCCCAGACAGGCAATCAGCCCCAGCATTTT. Its protein product is CASSSQTGNQPQHF. V is TRBV7-3 and J is TRBJ1-5, with a tentative D call TRBD1 (5 bases). CDR1 is SGHTA and CDR2 is FQGTGA in the germline V gene. V was clipped by 4 bases and J by 2 bases, with 9 bases between them. The CDR3 totals 14 residues.

J is TRBJ2-3 and V is TRBV12-5, with TRBD1 matching over 8 bases. The ends lost 2 bases at V and 4 bases at J; junction bases unmatched: 8. CDR3 length equals 16 residues. Per germline, CDR1 LGHNT and CDR2 FRNRAP. The CDR3 coding sequence is TGTGCTAGTGGTTTGAGGACAGGGTCGTACTCAGATACGCAGTATTTT. It yields the protein CASGLRTGSYSDTQYF.

V usage is TRBV2 and J usage is TRBJ1-2, with 7 bases aligning to TRBD1. V dropped 6 bases and J dropped 4; count of bases not matched to a gene: 5. The germline CDR1 and CDR2 sequences are SNHLY and FYNNEI. The CDR3 is made up of 13 amino acids. The CDR3 region is CASRTGVLYGYTF. In nucleotides, the CDR3 is TGTGCCAGCAGAACAGGGGTTCTCTATGGCTACACCTTC.

CDR3 sequence (DNA): TGTGCCTGGAGTGTACGGGGCGGTAATGAAAAACTGTTTTTT. Translating gives CAWSVRGGNEKLFF. The chain uses TRBV30 and TRBJ1-4; TRBD1 is a possible D gene (5 bases). The V end was cut by 0 bases, the J end by 4 bases, with 9 bases between. The CDR3 runs 14 residues. Germline-derived CDR1 and CDR2 are GTSNPN and SVGIG (reference sequence).

The V gene is TRBV6-1, the J gene TRBJ2-7, with D uncertain. Germline loops: CDR1 MNHNS, CDR2 SASEGT. The CDR3 is 10 amino acids. Trimming took 6 bases from V and 3 from J, leaving 3 bases between them. This chain's CDR3 is CASRDYEQYF. The CDR3 bases are TGTGCCAGCAGAGACTACGAGCAGTACTTC.

This chain connects TRBV15 to TRBJ2-1; TRBD2 is a possible D gene (6 bases). Germline V lookup: CDR1 LNHNV, CDR2 YYDKDF (reference sequence). The CDR3 sequence is 13 residues long. Between the trimmed V and J ends, which lost 1 base and 10 bases, there was a span of 11 bases. CDR3 sequence: CATSRVPREEQFF. CDR3 bases: TGTGCCACCAGCAGAGTGCCCCGGGAGGAGCAGTTCTTC. The full variable domain, its missing parts supplied by reference TRBV15 and TRBJ2-1, is DAMVIQNPRYQVTQFGKPVTLSCSQTLNHNVMYWYQQKSSQAPKLLFHYYDKDFNNEADTPDNFQSRRPNTSFCFLDIRSPGLGDTAMYLCATSRVPREEQFFGPGTRLTVL.

This clone occurred once. The chain couples TRBV25-1 to TRBJ2-1; TRBD1 or TRBD2 may be the D gene (5 bases each). CDR3 length: 17 residues. Germline CDR1 is MGHDK and CDR2 is SYGVNS. V was clipped by 1 base and J by 1 base, with 14 bases between them. CDR3 sequence reads: CASSESRVRVSYNEQFF. CDR3 in DNA: TGTGCCAGCAGTGAATCCAGGGTGCGGGTGTCCTACAATGAGCAGTTCTTC.

V and J are TRBV4-1 and TRBJ1-2; the match to TRBD1 covers 7 bases. Per the germline V gene, CDR1 is MGHRA and CDR2 is YSYEKL. The CDR3 covers 14 residues. The junction had 15 bases not matched to a gene; V was cut back by 3 bases and J by 14 bases. CDR3 region: CASSHADRQGLFTF. The CDR3 nucleotides read TGCGCCAGCAGCCATGCCGATCGACAGGGCCTTTTTACCTTC.

This rearrangement joins TRBV10-3 to TRBJ2-3, with D perhaps matching TRBD1 or TRBD2 (5 bases each). The length of the CDR3 is 13 residues. CDR1 and CDR2 (germline): ENHRY, SYGVKD. Trimming removed 6 bases from V and 8 bases from J, with 15 bases in between. The CDR3 loop is CAIRERGPGTQYF. The CDR3, as DNA: TGTGCCATCAGAGAGAGGGGCCCGGGTACGCAGTATTTT.

This clone was counted a single time. The chain joins TRBV19 to TRBJ2-2; 12 positions agree with TRBD2. CDR1 is LNHDA, CDR2 SQIVND, per germline (reference sequence). This CDR3 spans 13 amino acids. V gave up 5 bases and J gave up 15 bases; unmatched junction bases: 7. The CDR3 is CASSLRTSGKLFF. The CDR3 coding sequence is TGTGCCAGTAGTCTCAGGACTAGCGGGAAGTTGTTTTTT.

The V call is TRBV9, the J call TRBJ1-1, with 11 bases that match TRBD1. Germline CDR1 reads SGDLS; CDR2 reads YYNGEE. This CDR3 contains 18 residues. With 0 bases clipped from V and 0 bases from J, the junction kept 7 bases outside the gene matches. DNA of the CDR3: TGTGCCAGCAGCGTAGGTACAGGGACAGGGGGGATGAACACTGAAGCTTTCTTT. It translates to CASSVGTGTGGMNTEAFF.

The chain joins TRBV5-5 to TRBJ2-2, with a weak D call TRBD2 (6 bases). Trimming cost V 2 bases and J 0 bases, with 8 bases left between them. Germline CDR1 reads SGHKS; CDR2 reads YYEKEE (reference sequence). The CDR3 extends over 15 amino acids. CDR3 in DNA: TGTGCCAGCAGCTTATGGGGGGCGAACACCGGGGAGCTGTTTTTT. This codes for CASSLWGANTGELFF.

The V and J genes are TRBV30 and TRBJ1-1; no clear D. The CDR3 is 14 residues long. Trimming removed 0 bases at V and 0 bases at J, with 8 bases between. Germline loops: CDR1 GTSNPN, CDR2 SVGIG (reference sequence). CDR3 region: CAWSVLTLNTEAFF. The DNA of the CDR3 is TGTGCCTGGAGTGTACTCACATTGAACACTGAAGCTTTCTTT.

The chain uses TRBV6-1 and TRBJ1-2; D is uncertain. V gave up 5 bases and J gave up 9 bases, with 10 bases separating them. Germline V gene data show CDR1 as MNHNS and CDR2 as SASEGT. This CDR3 has 11 residues. CDR3 sequence: CASSSYRSYTF. CDR3 DNA: TGTGCCAGCAGTTCCTACCGGAGCTACACCTTC.

This clone occurred once. The chain has TRBV10-3 and TRBJ1-6; 11 bases fit TRBD1. Germline V CDR1 and CDR2: ENHRY, SYGVKD. This CDR3 is 16 amino acids long. V shed 9 bases and J 7 bases; nucleotides not matched to a gene: 11. CDR3 sequence (DNA): TGTGCCATATCGACCGGGACAGGGGGGCTAAATTCACCCCTCCACTTT. Its translation is CAISTGTGGLNSPLHF.

The CDR3 nucleotides are TGTGCCAGCAGCTACGGGGGCCCTAGCAATCAGCCCCAGCATTTT. Translated, it gives CASSYGGPSNQPQHF. The V and J genes are TRBV5-6 and TRBJ1-5; weak D call: TRBD1 (6 bases). The CDR3 runs 15 residues. Germline CDR1 SGHDT, CDR2 YYEEEE. V lost 3 bases and J lost 0, with 10 bases in between.

The CDR3 DNA reads as TGTGCCACACAGGGGTCGAACACCGGGGAGCTGTTTTTT. Its translation: CATQGSNTGELFF. J is TRBJ2-2 and V is TRBV28; 7 positions match TRBD1. The CDR3 runs 13 residues. CDR1 MDHEN and CDR2 SYDVKM come from the germline V gene. J was trimmed by 0 bases and V by 10 bases; bases with no gene match: 2.

The CDR3 here is CASSFRVNEQFF. In DNA form, the CDR3 reads TGTGCCAGCAGTTTCAGGGTTAATGAGCAGTTCTTC. The chain uses TRBV28 and TRBJ2-1, with TRBD1 as a possible D gene (5 bases). This CDR3 contains 12 residues. Germline V gives CDR1 MDHEN, CDR2 SYDVKM. Trimming shortened V by 3 bases and J by 7 bases, and 7 bases separated the two germline ends.

J is TRBJ1-1 and V is TRBV6-6, with D unresolved. From germline, CDR1 is MNHNY and CDR2 SVGAGI (reference sequence). CDR3 size: 12 residues. V lost 4 bases to trimming and J lost 1 base, with 4 bases between them. The CDR3 nucleotides read TGTGCCAGCAGTTTCAGGAACACTGAAGCTTTCTTT. It translates to CASSFRNTEAFF.

This chain links TRBV5-1 with TRBJ2-1, with a possible D match to TRBD1 (6 bases). The germline gives CDR1 SGHRS, CDR2 YFSETQ. CDR3 length: 17 amino acids. Between the trimmed V and J ends, which lost 3 bases and 0 bases, there was a span of 16 bases. The CDR3: CASSSRNRASSYNEQFF. DNA of the CDR3: TGCGCCAGCAGCTCACGCAACAGGGCGAGCTCCTACAATGAGCAGTTCTTC. Variable domain in full (rest from reference TRBV5-1 and TRBJ2-1): KAGVTQTPRYLIKTRGQQVTLSCSPISGHRSVSWYQQTPGQGLQFLFEYFSETQRNKGNFPGRFSGRQFSNSRSEMNVSTLELGDSALYLCASSSRNRASSYNEQFFGPGTRLTVL.

The chain joins TRBV2 to TRBJ1-2; D remains unclear. Trimming shortened V by 5 bases and J by 3 bases, and 16 bases separated the two germline ends. Germline V gene lookup returns CDR1 SNHLY and CDR2 FYNNEI. The CDR3 is 15 amino acids. CDR3 bases: TGTGCCAGCAGTTTTGGCGGACTCGCGGACTATGGCTACACCTTC. It translates to CASSFGGLADYGYTF.

The V call is TRBV19, the J call TRBJ1-4, with no clear D. The germline V gene has CDR1 LNHDA and CDR2 SQIVND (reference sequence). CDR3 length: 16 amino acids. Deletions cut 2 bases from V and 3 bases from J, with 13 bases between. The CDR3, as DNA: TGTGCCAGTAGTATAATAGGCGAAGTTGCTAATGAAAAACTGTTTTTT. Translation gives CASSIIGEVANEKLFF.